This T cell receptor beta chain was recovered during a study of shared clonotypes between healthy human individuals. Across the study: Three CD4 naive, three CD4 memory, two CD8 naive and one CD8 memory plate were used per donor. Study observations and caveats: Some naive CD4 clonotypes, 4.5% to 5.5%, turned up in common across several donors. Compared with memory subsets, naive subsets generally had larger estimated richness.

CDR1 LGHNT and CDR2 FRNRAP come from the germline V gene. The J segment lost 4 bases and the V segment lost 2 bases, leaving 7 bases of the junction unmatched. There are 16 residues in the CDR3. As for this clone: The antigen remains unidentified.

Sequencing used immunoSEQ multiplex PCR; TCRdb keeps in-frame clones, though not all of them. The data show more than 2 million clones, over 85% seen once. Naivety among CD8 cells was defined by CD45RO negativity and positive CCR7 selection, thereby excluding terminally differentiated effector memory CD45RA+ cells. The donors, healthy adults who were HIV-negative, had experienced no recent acute infections or vaccinations. The source of this sequence is a man aged 18 to 30 in good health. Some clones in this sample may be carry-over from other donors' samples. Sequences were obtained from naive CD8+ T cells from PBMCs. The V gene is TRBV12-5, the J gene TRBJ2-5; 10 bases line up with TRBD1. Written as DNA, the CDR3 is TGTGCTAGTGGTTTGTGGGACAGGGGATCGGTAGAGACCCAGTACTTC. This sequence encodes CASGLWDRGSVETQYF.